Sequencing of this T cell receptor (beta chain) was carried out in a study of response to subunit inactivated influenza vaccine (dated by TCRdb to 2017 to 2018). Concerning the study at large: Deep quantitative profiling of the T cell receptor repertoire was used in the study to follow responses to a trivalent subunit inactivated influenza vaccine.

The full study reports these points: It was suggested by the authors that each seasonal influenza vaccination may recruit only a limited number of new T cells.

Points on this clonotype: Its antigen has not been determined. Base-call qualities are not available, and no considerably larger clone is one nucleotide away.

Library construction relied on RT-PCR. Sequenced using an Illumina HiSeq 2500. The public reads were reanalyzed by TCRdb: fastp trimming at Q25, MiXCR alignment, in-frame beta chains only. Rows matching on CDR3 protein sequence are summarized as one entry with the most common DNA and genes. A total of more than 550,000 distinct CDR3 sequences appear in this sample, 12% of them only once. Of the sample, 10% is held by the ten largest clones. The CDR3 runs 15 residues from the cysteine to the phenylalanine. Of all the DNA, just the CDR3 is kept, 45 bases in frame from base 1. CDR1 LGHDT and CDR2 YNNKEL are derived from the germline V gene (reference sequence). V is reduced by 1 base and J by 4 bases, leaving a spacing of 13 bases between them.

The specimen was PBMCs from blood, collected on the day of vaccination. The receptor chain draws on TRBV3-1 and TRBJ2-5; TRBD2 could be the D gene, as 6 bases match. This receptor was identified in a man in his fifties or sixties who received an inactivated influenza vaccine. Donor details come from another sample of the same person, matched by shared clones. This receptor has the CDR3 CASSQVFGGTETQYF. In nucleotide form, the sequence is TGTGCCAGCAGCCAAGTGTTTGGGGGGACAGAGACCCAGTACTTC.